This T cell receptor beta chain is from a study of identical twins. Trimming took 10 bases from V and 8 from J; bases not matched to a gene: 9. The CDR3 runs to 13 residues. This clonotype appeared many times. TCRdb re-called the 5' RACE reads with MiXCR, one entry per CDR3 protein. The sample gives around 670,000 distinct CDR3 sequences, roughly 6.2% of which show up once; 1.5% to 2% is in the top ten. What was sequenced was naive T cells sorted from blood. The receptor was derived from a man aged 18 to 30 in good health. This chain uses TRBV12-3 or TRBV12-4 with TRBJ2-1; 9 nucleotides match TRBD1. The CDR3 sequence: CATGTGLFDEQFF. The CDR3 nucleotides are TGTGCCACCGGGACAGGGCTGTTTGATGAGCAGTTCTTC.